A selection of T cell receptor beta chains follows, all from one sample in a study of cytomegalovirus exposure and HLA in healthy donors. Only in-frame clones appear in the TCRdb table, and some are missing; sequencing was by immunoSEQ multiplex PCR. The table has about 140,000 clones, around four fifths seen once. Specimen: PBMCs. Every receptor here comes from a man aged 25-45 years in good health and CMV-seropositive. CDR3s leave out the opening cysteine and the closing phenylalanine or tryptophan. The order of the fields is CDR3 length, J gene, V gene, clone size, CDR3 protein. Only some rows state a clone size, as once, few, many or a class for expanded clones.

length: 11
J: TRBJ1-1
V: TRBV29-1
size: -
CDR3: SVVRNENTEAF

length: 13
J: TRBJ2-1
V: TRBV27
size: -
CDR3: ASSLRTGGYNEQF

length: 15
J: TRBJ2-7
V: TRBV7-2
size: -
CDR3: ASSLVSGSSASYEQY

length: 12
J: TRBJ2-3
V: TRBV10-3
size: -
CDR3: AIRERGDSDTQY

length: 18
J: TRBJ2-6
V: TRBV2
size: medium-sized
CDR3: ASNFPGLGQGGSGANVLT

length: 14
J: TRBJ2-2
V: TRBV4-1
size: -
CDR3: ASSQETRHNTGELF

length: 11
J: TRBJ1-1
V: TRBV6-1
size: few
CDR3: ASSATGGTEAF

length: 12
J: TRBJ1-4
V: TRBV2
size: -
CDR3: ASRSQGNNEKLF

length: 19
J: TRBJ2-1
V: TRBV6-4
size: -
CDR3: ASSDPRPGSGGISSYNEQF

length: 12
J: TRBJ2-7
V: TRBV10-3
size: -
CDR3: AISESKGAGEQY

length: 14
J: TRBJ1-5
V: TRBV2
size: -
CDR3: ASSEDWGGRNQPQH

length: 13
J: TRBJ1-3
V: TRBV4-2
size: -
CDR3: ASSQDYGQVNTIY

length: 12
J: TRBJ2-2
V: TRBV4-2
size: -
CDR3: ASSQDDRRGELF

length: 13
J: TRBJ1-1
V: TRBV27
size: -
CDR3: ASSPRGLGYTEAF

length: 10
J: TRBJ2-1
V: TRBV7-2
size: -
CDR3: ASSLRGIEQF

length: 12
J: TRBJ2-3
V: TRBV6-5
size: -
CDR3: ASSQGRGADTQY

length: 10
J: TRBJ2-3
V: TRBV19
size: -
CDR3: ASKAQGDTQY

length: 11
J: -
V: TRBV2
size: -
CDR3: ASSEAREDEQY

length: 12
J: TRBJ1-2
V: TRBV28
size: -
CDR3: ASSSGTGFSGYT

length: 14
J: TRBJ2-3
V: TRBV5-4
size: -
CDR3: ASSLRTSGSSDTQY

length: 14
J: TRBJ2-3
V: TRBV18
size: -
CDR3: ASSTRAGASTDTQY

length: 13
J: TRBJ1-1
V: TRBV11-3
size: -
CDR3: ASSLGGTGLTEAF